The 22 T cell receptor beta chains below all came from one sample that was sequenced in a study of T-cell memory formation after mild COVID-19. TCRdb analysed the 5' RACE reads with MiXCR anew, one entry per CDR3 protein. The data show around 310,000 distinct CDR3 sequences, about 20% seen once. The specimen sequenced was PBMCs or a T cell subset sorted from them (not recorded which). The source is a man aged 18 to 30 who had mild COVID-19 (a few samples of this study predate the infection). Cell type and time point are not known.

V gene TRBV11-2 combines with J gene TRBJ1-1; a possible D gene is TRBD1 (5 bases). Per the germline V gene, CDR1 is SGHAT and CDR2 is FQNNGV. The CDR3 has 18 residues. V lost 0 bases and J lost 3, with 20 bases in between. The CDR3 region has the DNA TGTGCCAGCAGCTTAGATCTTTTTGGTTCCGGGGCCGACACTGAAGCTTTCTTT. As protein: CASSLDLFGSGADTEAFF.

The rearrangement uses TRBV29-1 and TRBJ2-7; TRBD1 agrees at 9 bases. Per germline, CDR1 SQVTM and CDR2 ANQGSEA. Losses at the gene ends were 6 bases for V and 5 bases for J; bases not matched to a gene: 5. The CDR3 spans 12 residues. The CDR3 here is CSVGGQGDEQYF. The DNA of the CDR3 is TGCAGCGTGGGGGGACAGGGAGACGAGCAGTACTTC.

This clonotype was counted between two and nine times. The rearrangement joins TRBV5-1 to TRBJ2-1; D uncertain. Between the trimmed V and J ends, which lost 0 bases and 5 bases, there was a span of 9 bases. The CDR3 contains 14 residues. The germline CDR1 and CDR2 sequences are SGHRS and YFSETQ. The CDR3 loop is CASSLEVRNNEQFF. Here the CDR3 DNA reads TGCGCCAGCAGCTTGGAAGTACGAAACAATGAGCAGTTCTTC.

The CDR3 sequence: CASSYGKEQFF. CDR3 in DNA: TGTGCCAGCAGTTACGGGAAGGAGCAGTTCTTC. The chain is built from TRBV6-6 and TRBJ2-1; D ambiguous. Trimming pared 2 bases from V and 10 bases from J, leaving 6 bases between. CDR3 length: 11 amino acids. Germline V gives CDR1 MNHNY, CDR2 SVGAGI (reference sequence).

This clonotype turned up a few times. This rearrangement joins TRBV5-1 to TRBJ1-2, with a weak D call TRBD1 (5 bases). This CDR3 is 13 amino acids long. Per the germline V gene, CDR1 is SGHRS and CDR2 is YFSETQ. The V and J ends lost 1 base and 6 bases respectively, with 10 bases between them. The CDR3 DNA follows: TGCGCCAGCAGCTTGTTGGGGCAGGATGGCTACACCTTC. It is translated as CASSLLGQDGYTF.

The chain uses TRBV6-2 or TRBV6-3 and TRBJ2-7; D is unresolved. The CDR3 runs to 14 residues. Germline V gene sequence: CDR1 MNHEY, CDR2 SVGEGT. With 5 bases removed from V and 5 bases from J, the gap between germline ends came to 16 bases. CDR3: CASSPPPTENEQYF. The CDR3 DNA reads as TGTGCCAGCAGTCCGCCTCCTACGGAGAACGAGCAGTACTTC.

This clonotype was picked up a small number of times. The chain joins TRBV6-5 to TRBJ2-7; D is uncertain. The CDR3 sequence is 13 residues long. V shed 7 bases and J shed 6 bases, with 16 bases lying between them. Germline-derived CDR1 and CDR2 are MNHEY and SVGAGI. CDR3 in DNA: TGTGCCAGCACCTCCGGATTAGGGTTCGAGCAGTACTTC. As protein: CASTSGLGFEQYF.

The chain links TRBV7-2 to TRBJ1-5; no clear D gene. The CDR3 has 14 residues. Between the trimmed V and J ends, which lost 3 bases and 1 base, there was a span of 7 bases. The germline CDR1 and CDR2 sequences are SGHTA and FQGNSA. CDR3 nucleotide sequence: TGTGCCAGCAGCTTCTCACAGAGCAATCAGCCCCAGCATTTT. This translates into CASSFSQSNQPQHF. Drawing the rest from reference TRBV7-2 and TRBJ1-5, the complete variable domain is GAGVSQSPSNKVTEKGKDVELRCDPISGHTALYWYRQSLGQGLEFLIYFQGNSAPDKSGLPSDRFSAERTGGSVSTLTIQRTQQEDSAVYLCASSFSQSNQPQHFGDGTRLSIL.

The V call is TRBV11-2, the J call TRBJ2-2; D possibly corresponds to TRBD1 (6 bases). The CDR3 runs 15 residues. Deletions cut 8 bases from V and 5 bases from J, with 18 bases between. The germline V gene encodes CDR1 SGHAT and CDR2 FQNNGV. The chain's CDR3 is CASPTGMDRTGELFF. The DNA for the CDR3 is TGTGCCAGCCCAACAGGGATGGATCGGACCGGGGAGCTGTTTTTT.

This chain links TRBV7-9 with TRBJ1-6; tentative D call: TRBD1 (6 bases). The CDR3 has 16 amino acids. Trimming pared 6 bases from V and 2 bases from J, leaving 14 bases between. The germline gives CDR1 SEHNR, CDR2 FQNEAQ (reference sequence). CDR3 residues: CASSSHREPYNSPLHF. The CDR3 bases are TGTGCCAGCAGTTCCCACAGGGAGCCCTATAATTCACCCCTCCACTTT.

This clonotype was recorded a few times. CDR3 in DNA: TGTGCCATCAGTGAGTCGATCTTGAGGGACACTGAAGCTTTCTTT. It yields the protein CAISESILRDTEAFF. The chain is built from TRBV10-3 and TRBJ1-1; D call uncertain. The germline V and J ends were trimmed by 0 bases and 3 bases, with 11 bases remaining between them. Germline V lookup: CDR1 ENHRY, CDR2 SYGVKD. This CDR3 is built from 15 residues.

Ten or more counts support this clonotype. Written as DNA, the CDR3 is TGTGCCAGCAGCTCCGCAGGACGGAGGAACACTGAAGCTTTCTTT. Residues: CASSSAGRRNTEAFF. The V gene is TRBV7-9, the J gene TRBJ1-1; D is unresolved. Germline loops: CDR1 SEHNR, CDR2 FQNEAQ (reference sequence). Trimming left V 4 bases short and J 1 base short, with 13 bases between. The CDR3 runs 15 residues. Full variable domain (remainder filled in from reference TRBV7-9 and TRBJ1-1): DTGVSQNPRHKITKRGQNVTFRCDPISEHNRLYWYRQTLGQGPEFLTYFQNEAQLEKSRLLSDRFSAERPKGSFSTLEIQRTEQGDSAMYLCASSSAGRRNTEAFFGQGTRLTVV.

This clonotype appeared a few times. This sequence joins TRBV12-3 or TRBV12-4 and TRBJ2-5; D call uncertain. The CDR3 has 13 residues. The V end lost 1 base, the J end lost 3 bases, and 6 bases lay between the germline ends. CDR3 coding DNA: TGTGCCAGCAGTTTAGATGGGAAAGAGACCCAGTACTTC. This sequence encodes CASSLDGKETQYF.

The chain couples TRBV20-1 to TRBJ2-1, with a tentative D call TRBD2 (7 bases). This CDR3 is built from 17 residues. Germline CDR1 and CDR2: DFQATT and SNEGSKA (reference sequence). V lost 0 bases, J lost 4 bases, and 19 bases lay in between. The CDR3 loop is CSARDRLAGAAYNEQFF. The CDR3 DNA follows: TGCAGTGCTAGAGATCGACTAGCAGGGGCGGCATACAATGAGCAGTTCTTC.

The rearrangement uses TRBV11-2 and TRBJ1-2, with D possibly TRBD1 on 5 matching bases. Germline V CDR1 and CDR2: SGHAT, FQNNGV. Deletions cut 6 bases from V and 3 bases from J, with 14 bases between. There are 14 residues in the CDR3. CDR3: CASRSPGRDYGYTF. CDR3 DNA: TGTGCCAGCAGATCCCCCGGCAGGGACTATGGCTACACCTTC.

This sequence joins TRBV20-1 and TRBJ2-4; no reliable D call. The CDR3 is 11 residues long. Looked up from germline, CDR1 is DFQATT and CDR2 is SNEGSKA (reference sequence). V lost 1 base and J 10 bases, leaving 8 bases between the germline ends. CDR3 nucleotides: TGCAGTGCTAGAGTCGGCCCGATTCAGTACTTC. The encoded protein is CSARVGPIQYF.

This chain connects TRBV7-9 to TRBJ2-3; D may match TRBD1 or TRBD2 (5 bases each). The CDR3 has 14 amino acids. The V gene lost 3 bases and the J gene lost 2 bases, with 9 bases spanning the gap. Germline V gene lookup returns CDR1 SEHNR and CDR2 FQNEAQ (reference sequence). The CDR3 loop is CASSFRDPTDTQYF. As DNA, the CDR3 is TGTGCCAGCAGCTTCCGGGACCCCACAGATACGCAGTATTTT.

As DNA, the CDR3 is TGTGCCAGCAGTCTCGGGTCGGGACTAAACTATGGCTACACCTTC. Amino acids: CASSLGSGLNYGYTF. This chain links TRBV6-2 or TRBV6-3 with TRBJ1-2; D is possibly TRBD1 (5 bases). V lost 5 bases and J lost 2, with 15 bases in between. The CDR3 is made up of 15 amino acids. The germline gives CDR1 MNHEY, CDR2 SVGEGT.

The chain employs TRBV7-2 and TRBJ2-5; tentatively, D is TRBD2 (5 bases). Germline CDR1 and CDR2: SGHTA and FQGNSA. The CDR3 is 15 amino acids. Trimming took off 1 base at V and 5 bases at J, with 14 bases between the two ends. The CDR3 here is CASSLDRLSTETQYF. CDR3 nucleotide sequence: TGTGCCAGCAGCTTAGATAGACTATCTACCGAGACCCAGTACTTC.

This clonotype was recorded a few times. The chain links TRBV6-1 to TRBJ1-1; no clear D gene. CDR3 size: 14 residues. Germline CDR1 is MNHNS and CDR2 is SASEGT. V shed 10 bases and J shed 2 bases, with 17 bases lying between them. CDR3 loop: CANRPWGYNTEAFF. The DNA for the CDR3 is TGTGCCAACCGTCCGTGGGGTTACAACACTGAAGCTTTCTTT.

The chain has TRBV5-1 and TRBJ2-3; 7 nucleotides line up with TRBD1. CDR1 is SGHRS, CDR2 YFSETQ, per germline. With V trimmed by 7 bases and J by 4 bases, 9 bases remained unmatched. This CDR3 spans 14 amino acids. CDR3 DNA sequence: TGCGCCAGCTATCTAAATACAGGGGCAGATACGCAGTATTTT. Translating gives CASYLNTGADTQYF.

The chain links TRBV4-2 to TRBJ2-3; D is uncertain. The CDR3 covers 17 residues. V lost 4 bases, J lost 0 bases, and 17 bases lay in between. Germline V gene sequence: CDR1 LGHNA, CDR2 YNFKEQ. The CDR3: CASSPDPQGTSTDTQYF. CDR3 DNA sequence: TGTGCCAGCAGCCCCGACCCACAAGGTACTAGCACAGATACGCAGTATTTT.